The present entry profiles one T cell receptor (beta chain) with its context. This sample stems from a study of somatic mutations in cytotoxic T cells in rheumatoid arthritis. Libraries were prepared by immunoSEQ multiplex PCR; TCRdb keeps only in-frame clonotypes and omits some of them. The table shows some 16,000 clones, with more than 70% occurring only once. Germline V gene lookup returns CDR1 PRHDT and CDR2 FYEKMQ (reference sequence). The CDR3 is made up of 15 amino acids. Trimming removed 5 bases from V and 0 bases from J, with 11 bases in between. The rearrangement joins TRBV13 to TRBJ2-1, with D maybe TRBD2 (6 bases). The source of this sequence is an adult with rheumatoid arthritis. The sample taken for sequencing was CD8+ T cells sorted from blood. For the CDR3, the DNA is TGTGCCAGCAGCCCGAGACTAGACTCCTACAATGAGCAGTTCTTC. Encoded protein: CASSPRLDSYNEQFF.